The clone carrying this TCR beta chain was seen a single time. RNA in amounts of roughly 0.5 to 1 ug was reverse transcribed with random hexamers. The amplification used immunoSEQ multiplex PCR on TCR beta CDR3; it spanned 54 Vbeta and 13 Jbeta. In TCRdb, the immunoSEQ multiplex PCR reads were re-called with MiXCR into one record per CDR3 protein. The sample records some 110,000 distinct CDR3 sequences, around 94% being singletons. Sequencing targeted TCR beta in T cells from blood (CD8+ and CD4+). Multiple sclerosis controls were treatment-naive patients with stable or active relapsing-remitting disease. TEMRA cells were enriched by FACS, and CD4+ and CD8+ T cells were negatively isolated. This sample is part of a study of CD8 T cells in Susac syndrome. Germline CDR1 reads SGHTA; CDR2 reads FQGNSA. The J segment lost 3 bases and the V segment lost 5 bases, leaving 6 bases of the junction unmatched. The CDR3 loop spans 15 amino acids.

This sequence was found in a human donor with multiple sclerosis. Sequenced: CD4+ T cells from PBMCs. This rearrangement joins TRBV7-2 to TRBJ2-7, with TRBD2 identical over 11 bases. CDR3 nucleotides: TGTGCCAGCAGCCCGCTAGCGGGGGGCTTCTACGAGCAGTACTTC. It is translated as CASSPLAGGFYEQYF.